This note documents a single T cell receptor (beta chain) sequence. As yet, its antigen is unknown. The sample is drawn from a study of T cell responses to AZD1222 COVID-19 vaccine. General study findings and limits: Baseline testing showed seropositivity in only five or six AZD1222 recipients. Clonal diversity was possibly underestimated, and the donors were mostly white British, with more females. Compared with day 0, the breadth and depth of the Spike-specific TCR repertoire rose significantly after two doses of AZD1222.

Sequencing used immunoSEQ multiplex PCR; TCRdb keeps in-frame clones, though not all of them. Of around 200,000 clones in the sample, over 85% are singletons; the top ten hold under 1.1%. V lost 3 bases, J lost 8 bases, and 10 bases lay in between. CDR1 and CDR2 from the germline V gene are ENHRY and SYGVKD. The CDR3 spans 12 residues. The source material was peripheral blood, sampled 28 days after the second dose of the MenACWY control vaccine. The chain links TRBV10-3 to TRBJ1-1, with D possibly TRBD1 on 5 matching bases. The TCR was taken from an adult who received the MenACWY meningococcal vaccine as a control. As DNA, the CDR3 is TGTGCCATCAGTGACAGGGCGACGGAAGCTTTCTTT. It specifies CAISDRATEAFF.